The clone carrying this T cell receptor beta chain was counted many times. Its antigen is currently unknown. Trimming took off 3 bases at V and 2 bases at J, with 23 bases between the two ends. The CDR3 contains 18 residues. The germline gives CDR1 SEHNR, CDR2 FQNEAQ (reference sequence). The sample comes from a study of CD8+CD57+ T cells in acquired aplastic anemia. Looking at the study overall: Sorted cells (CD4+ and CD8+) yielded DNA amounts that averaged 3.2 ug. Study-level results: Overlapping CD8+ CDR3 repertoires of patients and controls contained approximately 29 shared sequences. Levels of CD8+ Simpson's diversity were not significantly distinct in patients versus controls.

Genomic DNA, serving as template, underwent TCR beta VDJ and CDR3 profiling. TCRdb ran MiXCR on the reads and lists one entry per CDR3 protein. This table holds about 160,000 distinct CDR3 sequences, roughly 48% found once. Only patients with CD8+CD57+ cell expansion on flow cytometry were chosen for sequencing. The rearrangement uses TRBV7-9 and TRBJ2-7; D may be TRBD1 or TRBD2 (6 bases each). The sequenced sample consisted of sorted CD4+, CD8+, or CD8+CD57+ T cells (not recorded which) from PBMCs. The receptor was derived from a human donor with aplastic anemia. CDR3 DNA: TGTGCCAGCAGCTTGGGGGGTAAGGGTGGGGGGACAACCTACGAGCAGTACTTC. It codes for CASSLGGKGGGTTYEQYF.